This T cell receptor beta chain was captured in a study of shared clonotypes between healthy human individuals. Study in general: Used for every donor were three CD4 naive, three CD4 memory, two CD8 naive and one CD8 memory plate.

Worth noting for this clone: Its antigen is currently unknown.

Using immunoSEQ multiplex PCR, the repertoire was profiled, and TCRdb retains in-frame clones only, with some absent. The sample has 1,400,000 or so clones; less than 99% are singletons. Trimming shortened V by 0 bases and J by 6 bases, and 18 bases separated the two germline ends. This CDR3 contains 15 residues. Germline V lookup: CDR1 GTSNPN, CDR2 SVGIG (reference sequence). Study outcomes and limitations: It was anticipated that sequencing depth would influence how many clonotypes donors shared.

The clonotype comes from a man between 25 and 39 years old in good health. This sequence joins TRBV30 and TRBJ2-7; D call uncertain. The sequenced sample consisted of naive CD4+ T cells sorted from blood. Subset reported: CD45RA+ positively selected. In DNA form, the CDR3 reads TGTGCCTGGAGTGTAGCACTGCTGTCTTTGGGCGAGCAGTACTTC. Translation: CAWSVALLSLGEQYF.